Sequencing of this T cell receptor (beta chain) was carried out in a study of blood T cell repertoires in COVID-19. Whole-study context: In each case, the material was cDNA or gDNA derived from T cells, B-cell-depleted T cells, or PBMCs.

The CDR3 is 17 residues long. Germline V gene sequence: CDR1 LGHNA, CDR2 YSLEER. Trimming took off 1 base at V and 3 bases at J, with 16 bases between the two ends. Seattle participants joined during active infection and were tracked over time. Original methodology: For nucleated cells, counts were estimated from reference gene primer amplification. Sequencing was performed with immunoSEQ multiplex PCR; in TCRdb, only in-frame clones are kept and a portion is missing. The D gene and trimming were derived from the DNA, and the V and J assignments and clone size from that table. The sample holds 200,000 to 250,000 clones; nearly 85% are singletons and the top ten take over 1%.

This sequence joins TRBV4-3 and TRBJ2-1, with a possible D match to TRBD2 (6 bases). This receptor was taken from a woman aged 25 to 39 with COVID-19, enrolled during active disease. The source material was peripheral blood. The CDR3 DNA reads as TGCGCCAGCAGCCAAGGTCCCGGGACTTCCCTCTACAATGAGCAGTTCTTC. The encoded protein is CASSQGPGTSLYNEQFF.